A selection of T cell receptor beta chains follows, all from one sample in a study of regulatory T cells in long-lasting Graves disease. MiXCR, run by TCRdb on the multiplex PCR reads, gives a single entry per CDR3 protein. This sample has around 320,000 distinct CDR3 sequences; over 15% occur once, and the top ten carry roughly 29%. The same specimen was also included in a second study, on T cells in Graves' hyperthyroidism and ophthalmopathy.

The input for sequencing was peripheral blood mononuclear cells (PBMCs), taken at new diagnosis, from a patient treated with antithyroid drugs. These receptors were obtained from a middle-aged man with Graves disease. Each CDR3 is given with its conserved first and last residue. Size is omitted from some rows. Given values are once, few, many or a class for expanded clones.

j_gene: TRBJ1-3
v_gene: TRBV3-1
abundance: many
CDR3aa: CASSQVVSGNTIYF

j_gene: TRBJ2-7
v_gene: TRBV27
abundance: NA
CDR3aa: CASGRQMRGAYEQYF

j_gene: TRBJ2-3
v_gene: TRBV12-3/TRBV12-4
abundance: many
CDR3aa: CASSPGQGPDTQYF

j_gene: TRBJ1-2
v_gene: TRBV30
abundance: many
CDR3aa: CAWSVEQGYGYTF

j_gene: TRBJ1-4
v_gene: TRBV20-1
abundance: many
CDR3aa: CSAYTATNEKLFF

j_gene: TRBJ2-5
v_gene: TRBV20-1
abundance: many
CDR3aa: CSALRWGTLQETQYF

j_gene: TRBJ2-3
v_gene: TRBV6-1
abundance: many
CDR3aa: CASSVAVGLTDTQYF

j_gene: TRBJ2-7
v_gene: TRBV7-8
abundance: NA
CDR3aa: CASSLISHEQYF

j_gene: TRBJ2-3
v_gene: TRBV20-1
abundance: NA
CDR3aa: CSARGLAGDVDTQYF

j_gene: TRBJ1-2
v_gene: TRBV10-2
abundance: once
CDR3aa: CASSEPGHNYGYTF

j_gene: TRBJ1-4
v_gene: TRBV7-2
abundance: NA
CDR3aa: CASSSDPGQLNEKLFF

j_gene: TRBJ2-3
v_gene: TRBV5-1
abundance: many
CDR3aa: CASSSGTAADTQYF

j_gene: TRBJ2-7
v_gene: TRBV6-1
abundance: many
CDR3aa: CASSEYGTGTSSSYEQYF

j_gene: TRBJ2-7
v_gene: TRBV28
abundance: few
CDR3aa: CASSSSGTGGVEQYF

j_gene: TRBJ2-3
v_gene: TRBV7-3
abundance: many
CDR3aa: CASSPRRATDTQYF

j_gene: TRBJ1-6
v_gene: TRBV3-1
abundance: many
CDR3aa: CASSQGRLRVRSYNSPLHF

j_gene: TRBJ2-3
v_gene: TRBV20-1
abundance: once
CDR3aa: CSARVSGGLTDTQYF

j_gene: TRBJ2-5
v_gene: TRBV28
abundance: NA
CDR3aa: CASSFRSGLQETQYF

j_gene: TRBJ2-7
v_gene: TRBV11-1
abundance: many
CDR3aa: CASSLDGGRDSYYEQYF

j_gene: TRBJ1-2
v_gene: TRBV20-1
abundance: few
CDR3aa: CSAKRGQGRSSGYTF

j_gene: TRBJ2-7
v_gene: TRBV9
abundance: few
CDR3aa: CASSPLGGTSLYEQYF

j_gene: TRBJ2-1
v_gene: TRBV12-5
abundance: many
CDR3aa: CASGLQLAGGRNEQFF

j_gene: TRBJ2-7
v_gene: TRBV11-3
abundance: many
CDR3aa: CASSLSHPGSEQYF

j_gene: TRBJ1-1
v_gene: TRBV6-5
abundance: NA
CDR3aa: CASSYPFGGRRSEAFF

j_gene: TRBJ1-2
v_gene: TRBV19
abundance: NA
CDR3aa: CASSAIGYGYTF

j_gene: TRBJ1-4
v_gene: TRBV28
abundance: few
CDR3aa: CASTAIGATNEKLFF

j_gene: TRBJ2-7
v_gene: TRBV11-2
abundance: many
CDR3aa: CASSGSGGVYEQYF

j_gene: TRBJ1-1
v_gene: TRBV5-1
abundance: many
CDR3aa: CASSNHYRELVANTEAFF

j_gene: TRBJ1-4
v_gene: TRBV14
abundance: NA
CDR3aa: CASSHLGGNEKLFF

j_gene: TRBJ1-2
v_gene: TRBV6-2/TRBV6-3
abundance: many
CDR3aa: CASSYLTGGGYTF

j_gene: TRBJ2-7
v_gene: TRBV2
abundance: many
CDR3aa: CASRGRTGNYEQYF

j_gene: NA
v_gene: TRBV5-1
abundance: few
CDR3aa: CASSMGVQAETQYF

j_gene: TRBJ1-5
v_gene: TRBV28
abundance: few
CDR3aa: CASSFTGGRQPQHF

j_gene: TRBJ2-2
v_gene: TRBV2
abundance: few
CDR3aa: CASRFLAGGPGELFF

j_gene: TRBJ2-3
v_gene: TRBV4-3
abundance: NA
CDR3aa: CASSQEVGFPSTDTQYF

j_gene: TRBJ1-4
v_gene: TRBV11-2
abundance: NA
CDR3aa: CASRRTGDKREKLFF

j_gene: TRBJ2-2
v_gene: TRBV28
abundance: many
CDR3aa: CASGTTMTAGELFF

j_gene: TRBJ1-4
v_gene: TRBV5-1
abundance: many
CDR3aa: CASSPTATNEKLFF

j_gene: TRBJ1-5
v_gene: TRBV7-2
abundance: NA
CDR3aa: CASSLVLPIGGQPQHF

j_gene: TRBJ2-7
v_gene: TRBV20-1
abundance: few
CDR3aa: CSAGRDTNYEQYF

j_gene: TRBJ2-1
v_gene: TRBV11-2
abundance: many
CDR3aa: CASSPRGLAGAYNERFF

j_gene: TRBJ2-7
v_gene: TRBV7-2
abundance: NA
CDR3aa: CASSLGAGRFSYEQYF

j_gene: TRBJ2-5
v_gene: TRBV19
abundance: few
CDR3aa: CASSIVGTGQTQYF

j_gene: TRBJ2-5
v_gene: TRBV2
abundance: many
CDR3aa: CASSEGTAETQYF

j_gene: TRBJ2-3
v_gene: TRBV5-1
abundance: many
CDR3aa: CASSLAETDTQYF

j_gene: TRBJ2-2
v_gene: TRBV19
abundance: NA
CDR3aa: CASSIPAHTGELFF

j_gene: TRBJ1-2
v_gene: TRBV5-4
abundance: few
CDR3aa: CASSETPSQGYGYTF

j_gene: TRBJ1-2
v_gene: TRBV27
abundance: NA
CDR3aa: CASSSYRGRGYGYTF

j_gene: TRBJ1-5
v_gene: TRBV5-5
abundance: many
CDR3aa: CASSSREYQPQHF

j_gene: TRBJ2-3
v_gene: TRBV5-1
abundance: many
CDR3aa: CASSFGKRTDTQYF

j_gene: TRBJ1-5
v_gene: TRBV7-2
abundance: many
CDR3aa: CASSQRASPSQPQHF

j_gene: TRBJ2-5
v_gene: TRBV20-1
abundance: many
CDR3aa: CSAPEAGRYQETQYF

j_gene: TRBJ2-7
v_gene: TRBV28
abundance: many
CDR3aa: CASSTTGRPYEQYF

j_gene: TRBJ1-3
v_gene: TRBV30
abundance: many
CDR3aa: CAWSDGTMGNTIYF

j_gene: TRBJ1-1
v_gene: TRBV7-9
abundance: few
CDR3aa: CASSFGWREAFF

j_gene: TRBJ1-3
v_gene: TRBV10-3
abundance: NA
CDR3aa: CAIKGSEQHTIYF

j_gene: TRBJ2-7
v_gene: TRBV4-3
abundance: many
CDR3aa: CASSQETIGEQYF

j_gene: TRBJ1-2
v_gene: TRBV5-1
abundance: few
CDR3aa: CASSPVIGANYGYTF